This T cell receptor (beta chain) was identified during a study of blood T cell repertoires in COVID-19. This table comes from immunoSEQ multiplex PCR, and its TCRdb copy is limited to in-frame clones, with some not included. This table has around 160,000 clones, just under 80% appearing once. The CDR3 contains 15 residues. In germline, CDR1 is SNHLY, CDR2 FYNNEI. V trimming: 6 bases; J trimming: 2 bases; junction bases outside the gene matches: 4. Input material: peripheral blood. The clonotype comes from a woman aged 80 or over with acute or convalescent COVID-19. The chain joins TRBV2 to TRBJ2-2; 9 nucleotides agree with TRBD2. The CDR3 here is CASRGLAGNTGELFF. The CDR3 nucleotides are TGTGCCAGCAGGGGACTAGCTGGAAACACCGGGGAGCTGTTTTTT.